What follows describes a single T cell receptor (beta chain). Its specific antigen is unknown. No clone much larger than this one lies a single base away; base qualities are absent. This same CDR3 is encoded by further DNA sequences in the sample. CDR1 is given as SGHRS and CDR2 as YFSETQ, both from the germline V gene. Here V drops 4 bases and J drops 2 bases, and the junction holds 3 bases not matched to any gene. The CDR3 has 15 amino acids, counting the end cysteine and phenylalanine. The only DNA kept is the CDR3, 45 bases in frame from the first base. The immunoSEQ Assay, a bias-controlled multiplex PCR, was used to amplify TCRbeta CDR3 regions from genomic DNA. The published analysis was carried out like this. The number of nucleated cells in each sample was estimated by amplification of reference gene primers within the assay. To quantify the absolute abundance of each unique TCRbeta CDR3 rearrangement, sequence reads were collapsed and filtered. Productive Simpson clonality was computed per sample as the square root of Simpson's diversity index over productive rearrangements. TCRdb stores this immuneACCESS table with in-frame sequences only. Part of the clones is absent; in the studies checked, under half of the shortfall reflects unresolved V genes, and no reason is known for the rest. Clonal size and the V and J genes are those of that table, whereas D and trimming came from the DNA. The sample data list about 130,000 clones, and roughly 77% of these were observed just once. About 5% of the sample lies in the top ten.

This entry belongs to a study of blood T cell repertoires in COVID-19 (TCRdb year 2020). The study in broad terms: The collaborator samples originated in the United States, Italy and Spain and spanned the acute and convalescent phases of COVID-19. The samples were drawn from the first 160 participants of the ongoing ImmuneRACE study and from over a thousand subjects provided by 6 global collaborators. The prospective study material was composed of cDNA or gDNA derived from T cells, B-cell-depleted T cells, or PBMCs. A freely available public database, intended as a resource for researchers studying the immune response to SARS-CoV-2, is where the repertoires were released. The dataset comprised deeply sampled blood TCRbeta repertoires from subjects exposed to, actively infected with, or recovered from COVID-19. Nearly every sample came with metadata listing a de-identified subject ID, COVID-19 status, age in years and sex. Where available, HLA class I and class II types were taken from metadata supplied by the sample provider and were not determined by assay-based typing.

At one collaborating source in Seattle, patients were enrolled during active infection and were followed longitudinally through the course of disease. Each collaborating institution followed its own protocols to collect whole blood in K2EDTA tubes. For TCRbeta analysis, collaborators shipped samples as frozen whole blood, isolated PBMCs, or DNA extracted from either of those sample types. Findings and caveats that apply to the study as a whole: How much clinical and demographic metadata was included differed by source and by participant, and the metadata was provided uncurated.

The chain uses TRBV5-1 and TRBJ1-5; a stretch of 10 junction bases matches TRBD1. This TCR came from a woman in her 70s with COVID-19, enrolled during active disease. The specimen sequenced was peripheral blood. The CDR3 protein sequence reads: CASSPGQGRNQPQHF. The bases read TGCGCCAGCAGCCCGGGACAGGGGCGCAATCAGCCCCAGCATTTT. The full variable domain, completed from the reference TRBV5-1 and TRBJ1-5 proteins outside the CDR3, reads KAGVTQTPRYLIKTRGQQVTLSCSPISGHRSVSWYQQTPGQGLQFLFEYFSETQRNKGNFPGRFSGRQFSNSRSEMNVSTLELGDSALYLCASSPGQGRNQPQHFGDGTRLSIL.